Shown below are 29 T cell receptor beta chains from a single sample sequenced in a study of T-cell reconstitution after alpha-beta-depleted transplantation in children. During its preparation, the TCRbeta library received unique molecular identifiers. TCRdb passed the PCR reads through MiXCR, listing each CDR3 protein once. The sample records 600,000 to 700,000 distinct CDR3 sequences, approximately 17% being singletons. The specimen was PBMCs from the stem cell graft donor, collected from the stem cell graft. The receptors were gathered from a human donor who donated a stem cell graft to a child with acute myeloid leukemia.

This clonotype has more than one count but fewer than ten. This chain joins TRBV7-6 and TRBJ2-1; TRBD2 matches at 10 bases. V lost 3 bases to trimming and J lost 5 bases; unmatched junction nucleotides: 4. In germline, CDR1 is SGHVS, CDR2 FNYEAQ. The CDR3 length is 15 residues. The CDR3 loop is CASSFSLAGNNEQFF. DNA of the CDR3: TGTGCCAGCAGCTTTTCACTAGCGGGGAACAATGAGCAGTTCTTC.

This clonotype was detected ten times or more. This chain joins TRBV20-1 and TRBJ2-7, with D uncertain. This CDR3 region has 12 residues. Per germline, CDR1 DFQATT and CDR2 SNEGSKA (reference sequence). V lost 0 bases to trimming and J lost 2 bases, with 5 bases between them. As DNA, the CDR3 is TGCAGTGCTAGAGATATCACCTACGAGCAGTACTTC. This translates into CSARDITYEQYF.

The chain links TRBV5-1 to TRBJ2-7, with 10 bases matching TRBD1. J was trimmed by 4 bases and V by 4 bases; bases with no gene match: 11. Germline values: CDR1 SGHRS, CDR2 YFSETQ. This CDR3 contains 16 residues. CDR3 in DNA: TGCGCCAGCAGCCCCAAGGGGGACAGGGGCACTTACGAGCAGTACTTC. Translation: CASSPKGDRGTYEQYF.

Of note for this clonotype: It is likely a read error, because the conserved phenylalanine at the end of the CDR3 is missing. This sequence joins TRBV20-1 and TRBJ2-5; D is possibly TRBD2 (6 bases). Looked up from germline, CDR1 is DFQATT and CDR2 is SNEGSKA (reference sequence). V lost 5 bases, J lost 0 bases, and 16 bases lay in between. The CDR3 contains 15 residues. The CDR3 sequence: CSASRDSLYQETQYL. The CDR3 region has the DNA TGCAGTGCTTCGCGGGACTCCCTATACCAAGAGACCCAGTACCTC.

This clonotype has ten or more counts. V gene TRBV6-5 combines with J gene TRBJ1-5, with 7 bases identical to TRBD1. V lost 6 bases and J lost 3; bases outside the gene matches: 5. This CDR3 spans 14 amino acids. Germline assignment: CDR1 MNHEY and CDR2 SVGAGI. Here the CDR3 DNA reads TGTGCCAGCAGCAAGACAGGGTACAATCAGCCCCAGCATTTT. Translation: CASSKTGYNQPQHF.

In this sample, this clonotype turned up many times. The gene calls are TRBV20-1 and TRBJ2-3; D gene uncertain. Germline loops: CDR1 DFQATT, CDR2 SNEGSKA (reference sequence). This CDR3 is built from 14 residues. Trimming removed 3 bases from V and 1 base from J, with 11 bases in between. The CDR3 here is CSARVSSGTDTQYF. The CDR3 DNA reads TGCAGTGCTAGGGTCTCTTCGGGCACAGATACGCAGTATTTT.

This clonotype was counted many times. The J gene is TRBJ2-1, the V gene TRBV20-1; 14 nucleotides align to TRBD2. This CDR3 comprises 21 residues. Germline CDR1 is DFQATT and CDR2 is SNEGSKA (reference sequence). V was pared by 2 bases and J by 3 bases, with 18 bases of the junction left unmatched. DNA of the CDR3: TGCAGTGCTAGACCTTACCGGACTAGCGGGGGGCAAGAGCCTGTCTACAATGAGCAGTTCTTC. This gives the protein CSARPYRTSGGQEPVYNEQFF.

This clonotype occurred many times. The chain has TRBV7-2 and TRBJ1-6, with 8 bases lining up with TRBD1. Germline assignment: CDR1 SGHTA and CDR2 FQGNSA. V shed 5 bases and J 2 bases; nucleotides not matched to a gene: 5. The CDR3 has 16 residues. CDR3 residues: CASSRTGGAYNSPLHF. The CDR3 DNA is TGTGCCAGCAGCAGAACAGGGGGAGCCTATAATTCACCCCTCCACTTT.

This clonotype was picked up many times. This chain connects TRBV20-1 to TRBJ2-2; 9 bases fit TRBD1. Trimming cost V 2 bases and J 7 bases; bases outside gene matches: 5. The CDR3 is 14 amino acids. Germline V gene lookup returns CDR1 DFQATT and CDR2 SNEGSKA (reference sequence). CDR3 in amino acids: CSARKTGGGGELFF. The CDR3 nucleotides are TGCAGTGCTAGAAAGACAGGGGGAGGCGGGGAGCTGTTTTTT.

This clonotype was seen ten or more times. The chain has TRBV12-3 or TRBV12-4 and TRBJ2-3; perhaps TRBD2 as D (5 bases). The CDR3 has 15 residues. V was pared by 7 bases and J by 2 bases, with 16 bases between. The DNA of the CDR3 is TGTGCCAGCACCCAGGAGGATACTCTCACAGATACGCAGTATTTT. Encoded protein: CASTQEDTLTDTQYF.

This clonotype was found many times. The chain links TRBV4-3 to TRBJ2-7; possibly TRBD1 for D (7 bases). CDR1 is LGHNA and CDR2 is YSLEER in the germline V gene. V was trimmed by 2 bases and J by 3 bases, leaving 29 bases between them. There are 20 residues in the CDR3. CDR3 in DNA: TGCGCCAGCAGCCAATTGATCTCGGGGCAGGGGGGCCCTCAGGACTACGAGCAGTACTTC. Its protein product is CASSQLISGQGGPQDYEQYF.

There are a few counts of this clonotype. The J gene is TRBJ2-3, the V gene TRBV4-1; tentatively, D is TRBD1 (7 bases). With 3 bases removed from V and 4 bases from J, the gap between germline ends came to 17 bases. Germline V lookup: CDR1 MGHRA, CDR2 YSYEKL. This CDR3 is built from 16 residues. Here the CDR3 DNA reads TGCGCCAGCAGCCAGGTCAGGGGGGCCGGTTCAGATACGCAGTATTTT. Protein sequence: CASSQVRGAGSDTQYF.

This clonotype was found many times. Relative to the germline gene, one junction end is altered; a read error may explain this. This rearrangement joins TRBV7-2 to TRBJ2-1; 11 bases fit TRBD2. CDR1 is SGHTA and CDR2 is FQGNSA in the germline V gene. There are 15 residues in the CDR3. The CDR3 protein is CASSLAGGLYNEQFF. The CDR3 coding sequence is TGTGCCAGCAGCCTAGCGGGGGGACTCTACAATGAGCAGTTCTTC. The entire variable domain, with the rest obtained from reference TRBV7-2 and TRBJ2-1, is as follows: GAGVSQSPSNKVTEKGKDVELRCDPISGHTALYWYRQSLGQGLEFLIYFQGNSAPDKSGLPSDRFSAERTGGSVSTLTIQRTQQEDSAVYLCASSLAGGLYNEQFFGPGTRLTVL.

This clonotype was found many times. The chain links TRBV6-5 to TRBJ1-2; no clear D. V was clipped by 4 bases and J by 0 bases, with 12 bases between them. The CDR3 totals 15 residues. CDR1 and CDR2 from the germline V gene are MNHEY and SVGAGI. The chain's CDR3 is CASSSGRIPNYGYTF. CDR3 DNA sequence: TGTGCCAGCAGTTCCGGACGCATCCCTAACTATGGCTACACCTTC.

This clonotype was seen many times. The chain recombines TRBV9 with TRBJ2-1; D may be TRBD1 (6 bases). The CDR3 spans 15 residues. CDR1 is SGDLS and CDR2 is YYNGEE in the germline V gene. Trimming took off 3 bases at V and 1 base at J, with 11 bases between the two ends. CDR3 bases: TGTGCCAGCAGCGGTAGAGGACAGTCCTACAATGAGCAGTTCTTC. Translation: CASSGRGQSYNEQFF.

This clonotype was found many times. This sequence joins TRBV12-3 or TRBV12-4 and TRBJ2-5, with 12 bases identical to TRBD2. The CDR3 is 14 amino acids. J gave up 11 bases and V 5 bases, and 9 bases lay outside the gene matches. As DNA, the CDR3 is TGTGCCAGCAGTGAGACTAGCGGGGGTGCTCTTCAGTACTTC. This encodes CASSETSGGALQYF.

This clonotype was seen more than once but under ten times. V usage is TRBV5-1 and J usage is TRBJ1-4; D remains unclear. Trimming took 4 bases from V and 6 from J, leaving 19 bases between them. The V gene's germline CDR1 is SGHRS and CDR2 YFSETQ. CDR3 length: 16 amino acids. Here the CDR3 reads CASSVGEPRQDEKLFF. The CDR3 DNA sequence: TGCGCCAGCAGCGTTGGGGAGCCCCGCCAAGATGAAAAACTGTTTTTT.

This clonotype has ten or more counts. The V and J genes are TRBV20-1 and TRBJ1-6; 7 positions agree with TRBD1. CDR3 length: 16 residues. After removal of 6 bases from V and 0 bases from J, the junction contained 8 bases not matched to a gene. From germline, CDR1 is DFQATT and CDR2 SNEGSKA (reference sequence). CDR3 sequence reads: CSAMTGPSSYNSPLHF. DNA of the CDR3: TGCAGTGCCATGACAGGGCCAAGCTCCTATAATTCACCCCTCCACTTT.

The chain links TRBV12-3 or TRBV12-4 to TRBJ1-1, with TRBD1 matching over 10 bases. The length of the CDR3 is 15 residues. V dropped 1 base and J dropped 4; count of bases not matched to a gene: 3. The CDR3 nucleotides read TGTGCCAGCAGTTTAGGACAGGGGGCATCCACTGAAGCTTTCTTT. Residues: CASSLGQGASTEAFF.

This clonotype was counted ten times or more. The chain has TRBV20-1 and TRBJ2-3, with 7 bases matching TRBD2. J was trimmed by 5 bases and V by 0 bases; bases with no gene match: 8. The CDR3 runs 15 residues. Germline assignment: CDR1 DFQATT and CDR2 SNEGSKA (reference sequence). The CDR3 region has the DNA TGCAGTGCTAGAGATCAAGAGCGGGGAGGAGATACGCAGTATTTT. Its protein is CSARDQERGGDTQYF.

Ten or more counts support this clonotype. The J gene is TRBJ1-2, the V gene TRBV12-3 or TRBV12-4, with TRBD1 as a possible D gene (6 bases). This CDR3 contains 14 residues. Trimming pared 2 bases from V and 0 bases from J, leaving 7 bases between. The CDR3 nucleotides read TGTGCCAGCAGTTTAAACAGGGCTAACTATGGCTACACCTTC. It yields the protein CASSLNRANYGYTF.

The genes are TRBV7-2 and TRBJ1-5; no clear D gene. The CDR3 length is 13 residues. The germline gives CDR1 SGHTA, CDR2 FQGNSA. Trimming removed 1 base at V and 5 bases at J, with 6 bases between. The CDR3 loop reads CASSLEVYQPQHF. The DNA for the CDR3 is TGTGCCAGCAGCTTAGAGGTGTATCAGCCCCAGCATTTT.

The chain links TRBV11-3 to TRBJ2-5; the match to TRBD1 covers 7 bases. CDR3 size: 15 residues. Germline assignment: CDR1 SGHNT and CDR2 YENEEA. J lost 1 base, V lost 6 bases, and 8 bases had no gene match. CDR3 DNA: TGTGCCAGCAGATCCGGGACAGTGATCCAAGAGACCCAGTACTTC. Translating it yields CASRSGTVIQETQYF.

This clonotype appeared many times. V and J are TRBV7-2 and TRBJ1-1; maybe TRBD1 (5 bases). Per the germline V gene, CDR1 is SGHTA and CDR2 is FQGNSA. The CDR3 is 13 amino acids. V lost 3 bases, J lost 2 bases, and 7 bases lay in between. The CDR3 sequence: CASSFRANTEAFF. The CDR3 DNA sequence: TGTGCCAGCAGCTTCAGGGCCAACACTGAAGCTTTCTTT.

This clonotype was observed a few times. V usage is TRBV7-9 and J usage is TRBJ2-1, with 11 positions matching TRBD2. V lost 6 bases to trimming and J lost 2 bases; unmatched junction nucleotides: 3. Germline V gene lookup returns CDR1 SEHNR and CDR2 FQNEAQ (reference sequence). This CDR3 comprises 15 residues. The CDR3 reads CASSRLAGTYNEQFF. CDR3 nucleotides: TGTGCCAGCAGTCGACTAGCGGGGACCTACAATGAGCAGTTCTTC.

This clonotype was seen a handful of times. The genes are TRBV7-6 and TRBJ1-1; D unresolved. CDR1 and CDR2 from the germline V gene are SGHVS and FNYEAQ. V lost 5 bases and J 8 bases, leaving 15 bases between the germline ends. This CDR3 region has 13 residues. The CDR3 DNA is TGTGCCAGCAGCGCCATACACGCGCGAGAAGCTTTCTTT. It encodes CASSAIHAREAFF.

The chain uses TRBV5-1 and TRBJ2-1; D possibly corresponds to TRBD2 (5 bases). The CDR3 is made up of 13 amino acids. Germline V gives CDR1 SGHRS, CDR2 YFSETQ. Trimming pared 2 bases from V and 6 bases from J, leaving 9 bases between. DNA for the CDR3: TGCGCCAGCAGCTTCCCCCGGGGCAATGAGCAGTTCTTC. This codes for CASSFPRGNEQFF.

The V call is TRBV5-6, the J call TRBJ1-2; D gene ambiguous. Trimming shortened V by 4 bases and J by 4 bases, and 11 bases separated the two germline ends. CDR3 size: 13 residues. Per the germline V gene, CDR1 is SGHDT and CDR2 is YYEEEE. The CDR3 protein is CASSMSTTYGYTF. In nucleotides, the CDR3 is TGTGCCAGCAGCATGAGTACTACCTATGGCTACACCTTC.

This clonotype was counted only a few times. CDR3 coding DNA: TGTGCCAGCAGCTGGGCATCGGGCGGCACTGAAGCTTTCTTT. Protein: CASSWASGGTEAFF. The rearrangement uses TRBV7-2 and TRBJ1-1; D unresolved. From germline, CDR1 is SGHTA and CDR2 FQGNSA. V was trimmed by 4 bases and J by 4 bases, leaving 13 bases between them. This CDR3 contains 14 residues.